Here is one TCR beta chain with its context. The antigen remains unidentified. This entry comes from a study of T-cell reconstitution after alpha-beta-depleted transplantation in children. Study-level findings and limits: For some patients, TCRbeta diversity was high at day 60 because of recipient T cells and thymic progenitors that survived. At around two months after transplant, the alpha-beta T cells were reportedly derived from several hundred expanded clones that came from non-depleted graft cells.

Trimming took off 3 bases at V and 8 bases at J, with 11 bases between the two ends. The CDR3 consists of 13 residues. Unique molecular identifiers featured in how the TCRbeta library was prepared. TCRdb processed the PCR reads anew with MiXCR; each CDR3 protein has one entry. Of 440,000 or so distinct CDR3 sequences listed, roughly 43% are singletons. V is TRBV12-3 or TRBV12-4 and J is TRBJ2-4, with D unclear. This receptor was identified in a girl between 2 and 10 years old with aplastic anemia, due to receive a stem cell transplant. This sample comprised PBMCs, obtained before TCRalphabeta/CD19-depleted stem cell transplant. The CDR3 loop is CASSFVNWDIQYF. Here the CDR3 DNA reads TGTGCCAGCAGTTTTGTTAACTGGGACATTCAGTACTTC.